The text below deals with one T cell receptor (beta chain). The CDR3 has 11 amino acids. V was shortened by 8 bases and J by 10 bases, with 15 bases between the two germline ends. The germline CDR1 and CDR2 sequences are SQVTM and ANQGSEA. This sample is part of a study of CD8+ T cells in alopecia areata. Once RNA had been extracted, it was reverse transcribed into cDNA to act as the sequencing template. Method: immunoSEQ multiplex PCR; TCRdb's copy keeps in-frame clones and lacks some. The top ten hold 35% to 40% of the sample, which has 110,000 to 150,000 clones, 62% seen once. The sequence came from a human donor in good health. Input material: CD8+ T cells sorted from blood. V is TRBV29-1 and J is TRBJ2-1; D possibly matches TRBD1 or TRBD2 (5 bases each). The CDR3 here is CSLGMGPEQFF. Written as DNA, the CDR3 is TGCAGCTTGGGTATGGGACCGGAGCAGTTCTTC.